These 21 T cell receptor beta chains originate from one sample sequenced in a study of low-dose radiotherapy and immunotherapy resistance in tumors. As for time point: before trial treatment. TRAV- and TRBV-specific primers primed first-strand cDNA, covering alpha and beta chains. It was with a constant-region primer and a V-primer adapter that TCRs were amplified over about 19 PCR cycles. TCRdb passed the reads through MiXCR, listing each CDR3 protein once. This sample has tens of thousands of distinct CDR3 sequences, with 15% to 20% found just once. The sequencing here drew on PBMCs, taken before treatment. Receptors were obtained from a male donor with prostate cancer.

The CDR3 here is CASSDAGGTSGGKETQYF. In DNA, the CDR3 is TGTGCCAGCAGTGATGCTGGAGGGACTAGCGGGGGTAAAGAGACCCAGTACTTC. This sequence joins TRBV2 and TRBJ2-5; 14 bases are a match to TRBD2. This CDR3 has 18 amino acids. Germline V gene data show CDR1 as SNHLY and CDR2 as FYNNEI. V lost 3 bases to trimming and J lost 3 bases; unmatched junction nucleotides: 9.

This clonotype occurred a few times. This may arise from a read error, as a much more abundant clone is one base away. This chain uses TRBV28 with TRBJ1-2; TRBD1 is a possible D gene (6 bases). Germline V CDR1 and CDR2: MDHEN, SYDVKM. Deletions cut 8 bases from V and 6 bases from J, with 19 bases between. The CDR3 has 14 residues. The CDR3 DNA follows: TGTGCCAGCGTTGGAGGACCTAGGGGGAATGGCTACACCTTC. Protein sequence: CASVGGPRGNGYTF.

The chain couples TRBV12-3 or TRBV12-4 to TRBJ1-6; D remains ambiguous. The CDR3 runs 15 residues. The germline V and J ends were trimmed by 5 bases and 9 bases, with 17 bases remaining between them. The CDR3 sequence: CASSPVGSRISPLHF. CDR3 DNA sequence: TGTGCCAGCAGTCCGGTAGGGAGTAGGATTTCACCCCTCCACTTT.

The rearrangement joins TRBV5-1 to TRBJ2-5, with D uncertain. CDR1 and CDR2 from the germline V gene are SGHRS and YFSETQ. This CDR3 has 11 residues. V lost 4 bases and J lost 11, with 12 bases in between. The CDR3 coding sequence is TGCGCCAGCAGCCTGAACAATGAGCAGTACTTC. Amino acid sequence: CASSLNNEQYF.

This clonotype was counted at least ten times. The chain carries TRBV18 and TRBJ2-7; no clear D. V lost 2 bases and J 6 bases, leaving 8 bases between the germline ends. Germline V gives CDR1 KGHSH, CDR2 LQKENI. This CDR3 comprises 12 residues. CDR3 sequence (DNA): TGTGCCAGCTCACCAGAAACCGTCGAGCAGTACTTC. Amino acid sequence: CASSPETVEQYF.

The rearrangement joins TRBV6-2 or TRBV6-3 to TRBJ1-5; 11 bases are a match to TRBD1. Trimming at V came to 7 bases and at J to 5 bases, leaving 4 bases not matched to a gene. There are 14 residues in the CDR3. Germline V gene data show CDR1 as MNHEY and CDR2 as SVGEGT. In nucleotides, the CDR3 is TGTGCCAGCAAGGGACAGGGGGTTGATCAGCCCCAGCATTTT. This translates into CASKGQGVDQPQHF.

The sample holds a few counts of this clonotype. This chain uses TRBV30 with TRBJ2-1; 9 positions match TRBD2. CDR1 is GTSNPN, CDR2 SVGIG, per germline (reference sequence). The CDR3 totals 14 residues. With 5 bases clipped from V and 0 bases from J, the junction kept 2 bases outside the gene matches. The DNA for the CDR3 is TGTGCCTGGGGTAGCGGGAGCTCCTACAATGAGCAGTTCTTC. Translation gives CAWGSGSSYNEQFF. The variable domain in full, completed from reference TRBV30 and TRBJ2-1, reads SQTIHQWPATLVQPVGSPLSLECTVEGTSNPNLYWYRQAAGRGLQLLFYSVGIGQISSEVPQNLSASRPQDRQFILSSKKLLLSDSGFYLCAWGSGSSYNEQFFGPGTRLTVL.

Of note for this clonotype: A far larger clone is one base from this, pointing to a likely read error. The chain carries TRBV6-6 and TRBJ1-1; 7 nucleotides agree with TRBD1. The CDR3 is 13 residues long. The germline gives CDR1 MNHNY, CDR2 SVGAGI (reference sequence). V was clipped by 6 bases and J by 3 bases; unmatched bases: 4. The CDR3 coding sequence is TGTGCCAGCAGCGATACAGGGGACACTGAAGCTTTCTTT. Its protein product is CASSDTGDTEAFF.

This clonotype was counted at least ten times. J is TRBJ2-1 and V is TRBV29-1, with D perhaps assigned TRBD1 or TRBD2 (5 bases each). Germline CDR1 SQVTM, CDR2 ANQGSEA. The CDR3 covers 15 residues. V was pared by 5 bases and J by 0 bases, with 14 bases between. The CDR3 is CSVTGWGSSYNEQFF. In DNA form, the CDR3 reads TGCAGCGTTACGGGGTGGGGGAGCTCCTACAATGAGCAGTTCTTC.

This clonotype occurred many times. The rearrangement uses TRBV27 and TRBJ1-1; D gene ambiguous. Germline V gene data show CDR1 as MNHEY and CDR2 as SMNVEV (reference sequence). This CDR3 contains 15 residues. V lost 3 bases, J lost 4 bases, and 15 bases lay in between. CDR3 sequence (DNA): TGTGCCAGCAGTTTCGGCCTGTCCTCGGCCACTGAAGCTTTCTTT. It encodes CASSFGLSSATEAFF.

This clonotype was counted many times. The chain joins TRBV4-2 to TRBJ1-2; D is uncertain. Germline V gene sequence: CDR1 LGHNA, CDR2 YNFKEQ. This CDR3 has 14 amino acids. V was trimmed by 2 bases and J by 7 bases, leaving 14 bases between them. The CDR3 is CASSQSLLVRGYTF. The CDR3, as DNA: TGTGCCAGCAGCCAATCCCTTTTGGTCCGTGGCTACACCTTC.

The chain uses TRBV7-2 and TRBJ2-7; D is unclear. This CDR3 contains 12 residues. The germline V gene encodes CDR1 SGHTA and CDR2 FQGNSA. With 5 bases removed from V and 5 bases from J, the gap between germline ends came to 10 bases. CDR3 coding DNA: TGTGCCAGCAGCCCTCCCAGGAACGAGCAGTACTTC. Encoded protein: CASSPPRNEQYF.

This clonotype showed up many times. The chain employs TRBV12-5 and TRBJ2-3, with D possibly TRBD1 on 5 matching bases. The germline V gene encodes CDR1 LGHNT and CDR2 FRNRAP. V lost 6 bases, J lost 3 bases, and 16 bases lay in between. The CDR3 covers 15 residues. CDR3 DNA: TGTGCTAGTGGCCCCCGAACAGGACGTACAGATACGCAGTATTTT. It yields the protein CASGPRTGRTDTQYF.

In regard to this clonotype: This may be a read error: a much more frequent sequence differs by one nucleotide. The gene calls are TRBV19 and TRBJ2-3; D is perhaps TRBD1 (6 bases). Germline V gene data show CDR1 as LNHDA and CDR2 as SQIVND (reference sequence). The CDR3 length is 12 residues. CDR3 loop: CVSGVNGDTQYF. In DNA form, the CDR3 reads TGTGTCTCAGGGGTGAATGGGGATACGCAGTATTTT.

This clonotype was observed at least ten times. The chain carries TRBV11-2 and TRBJ2-1, with D possibly TRBD1 on 5 matching bases. Germline CDR1 reads SGHAT; CDR2 reads FQNNGV. V lost 1 base, J lost 8 bases, and 9 bases lay in between. This CDR3 has 13 residues. CDR3 sequence reads: CASSLGRGDEQFF. The CDR3 nucleotides read TGTGCCAGCAGCTTAGGTAGGGGTGATGAGCAGTTCTTC.

This clonotype came up many times. The V and J genes are TRBV5-4 and TRBJ2-2; 9 nucleotides agree with TRBD2. There are 15 residues in the CDR3. Germline V gene sequence: CDR1 SGHNT, CDR2 YYREEE (reference sequence). With 4 bases clipped from V and 7 bases from J, the junction kept 8 bases outside the gene matches. In DNA form, the CDR3 reads TGTGCCAGCAGCCCTAGCGGGGCCGCGGGCGGGGAGCTGTTTTTT. Its translation: CASSPSGAAGGELFF.

Ten or more counts support this clonotype. The chain is built from TRBV20-1 and TRBJ2-6; D gene uncertain. Trimming cost V 6 bases and J 0 bases, with 12 bases left between them. This CDR3 comprises 15 residues. Per germline, CDR1 DFQATT and CDR2 SNEGSKA (reference sequence). CDR3 amino acids: CSAPTHGSGANVLTF. CDR3 nucleotide sequence: TGCAGTGCCCCAACCCACGGCTCTGGGGCCAACGTCCTGACTTTC.

This clonotype showed up many times. This chain uses TRBV9 with TRBJ1-6; D perhaps matches TRBD1 (5 bases). The CDR3 sequence is 14 residues long. The germline V and J ends were trimmed by 0 bases and 6 bases, with 7 bases remaining between them. Germline CDR1 reads SGDLS; CDR2 reads YYNGEE. CDR3 residues: CASSVAGGNSPLHF. Written as DNA, the CDR3 is TGTGCCAGCAGCGTAGCCGGGGGTAATTCACCCCTCCACTTT. Looking up the rest from reference TRBV9 and TRBJ1-6 gives the full variable domain: DSGVTQTPKHLITATGQRVTLRCSPRSGDLSVYWYQQSLDQGLQFLIQYYNGEERAKGNILERFSAQQFPDLHSELNLSSLELGDSALYFCASSVAGGNSPLHFGNGTRLTVT.

This clonotype was picked up many times. V and J are TRBV12-3 or TRBV12-4 and TRBJ2-1, with D perhaps matching TRBD1 (7 bases). Between the trimmed V and J ends, which lost 4 bases and 12 bases, there was a span of 16 bases. This CDR3 region has 13 residues. DNA of the CDR3: TGTGCCAGCAGTTCCCAGGGGGGCTTCCGGCAGTTCTTC. It translates to CASSSQGGFRQFF.

This clonotype occurred many times. The chain is built from TRBV4-1 and TRBJ2-1; D could derive from TRBD1 or TRBD2 (5 bases each). The CDR3 runs 14 residues. CDR1 is MGHRA, CDR2 YSYEKL, per germline. Trimming removed 5 bases from V and 8 bases from J, with 16 bases in between. CDR3 sequence: CASSDLTGTDEQFF. The CDR3 DNA reads as TGCGCCAGCAGCGACTTAACCGGGACGGATGAGCAGTTCTTC.

A single count supports this clonotype. The J gene is TRBJ1-5, the V gene TRBV4-1; 7 nucleotides align to TRBD1. Germline-derived CDR1 and CDR2 are MGHRA and YSYEKL. The CDR3 sequence is 15 residues long. Unmatched junction bases numbered 9, after V lost 1 base and J lost 9 bases. CDR3 nucleotide sequence: TGCGCCAGCAGCCAAGGGAACAGGGGCCAGAGGCCCCAGCATTTT. Translation gives CASSQGNRGQRPQHF.